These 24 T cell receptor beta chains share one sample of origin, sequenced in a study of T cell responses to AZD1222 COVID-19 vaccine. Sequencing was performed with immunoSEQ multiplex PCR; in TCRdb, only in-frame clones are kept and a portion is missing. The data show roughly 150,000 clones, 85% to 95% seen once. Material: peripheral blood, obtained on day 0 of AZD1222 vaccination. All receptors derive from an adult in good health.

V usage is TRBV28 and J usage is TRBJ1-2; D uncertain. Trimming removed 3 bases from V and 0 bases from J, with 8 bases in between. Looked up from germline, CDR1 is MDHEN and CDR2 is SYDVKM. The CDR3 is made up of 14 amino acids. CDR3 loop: CASSFWSPNYGYTF. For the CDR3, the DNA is TGTGCCAGCAGTTTTTGGAGCCCTAACTATGGCTACACCTTC.

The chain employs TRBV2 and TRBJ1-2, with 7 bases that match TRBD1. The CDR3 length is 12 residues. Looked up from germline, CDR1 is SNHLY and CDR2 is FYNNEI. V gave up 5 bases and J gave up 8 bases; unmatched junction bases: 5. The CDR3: CASSTGVQGYTF. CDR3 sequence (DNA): TGTGCCAGCAGTACAGGGGTACAGGGCTACACCTTC.

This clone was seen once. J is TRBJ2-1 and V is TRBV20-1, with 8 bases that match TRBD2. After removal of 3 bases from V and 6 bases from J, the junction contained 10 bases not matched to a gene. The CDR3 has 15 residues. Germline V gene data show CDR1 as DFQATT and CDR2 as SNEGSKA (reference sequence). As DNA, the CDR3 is TGCAGTGCTAGTAATTCAGCGGGAGAGGTCAATGAGCAGTTCTTC. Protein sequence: CSASNSAGEVNEQFF.

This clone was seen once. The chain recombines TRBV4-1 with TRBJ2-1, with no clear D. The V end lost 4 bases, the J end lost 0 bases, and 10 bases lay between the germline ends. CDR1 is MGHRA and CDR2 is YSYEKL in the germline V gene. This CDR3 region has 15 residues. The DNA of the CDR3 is TGCGCCAGCAGCCCTGACTGGAGCTCCTACAATGAGCAGTTCTTC. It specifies CASSPDWSSYNEQFF.

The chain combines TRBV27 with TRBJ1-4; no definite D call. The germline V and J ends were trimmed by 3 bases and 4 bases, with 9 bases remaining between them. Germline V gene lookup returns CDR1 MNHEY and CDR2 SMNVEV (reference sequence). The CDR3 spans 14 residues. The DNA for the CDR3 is TGTGCCAGCAGTTTTGGCAGGAGTAATGAAAAACTGTTTTTT. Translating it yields CASSFGRSNEKLFF.

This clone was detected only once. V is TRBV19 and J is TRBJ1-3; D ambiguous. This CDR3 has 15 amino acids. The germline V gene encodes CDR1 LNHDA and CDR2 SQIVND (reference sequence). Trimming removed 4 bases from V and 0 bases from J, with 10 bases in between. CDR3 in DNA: TGTGCCAGTAGTAGAGACGGGCACTCTGGAAACACCATATATTTT. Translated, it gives CASSRDGHSGNTIYF.

Here the CDR3 reads CASSTDRTKNIQYF. In nucleotides, the CDR3 is TGTGCCAGCAGTACCGACAGGACCAAAAACATTCAGTACTTC. This sequence joins TRBV6-5 and TRBJ2-4; D perhaps matches TRBD1 (6 bases). The CDR3 is made up of 14 amino acids. V was shortened by 5 bases and J by 2 bases, with 10 bases between the two germline ends. The germline V gene encodes CDR1 MNHEY and CDR2 SVGAGI.

The CDR3 loop is CASSEAEYGYTF. In DNA form, the CDR3 reads TGTGCCAGCAGTGAAGCAGAATATGGCTACACCTTC. The genes are TRBV6-1 and TRBJ1-2; D call uncertain. Looked up from germline, CDR1 is MNHNS and CDR2 is SASEGT. Trimming left V 0 bases short and J 5 bases short, with 4 bases between. CDR3 length equals 12 residues.

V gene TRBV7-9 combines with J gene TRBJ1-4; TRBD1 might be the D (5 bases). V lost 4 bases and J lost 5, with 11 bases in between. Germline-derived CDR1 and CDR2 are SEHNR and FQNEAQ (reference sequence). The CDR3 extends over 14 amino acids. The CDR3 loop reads CASSSQGLNEKLFF. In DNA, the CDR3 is TGTGCCAGCAGCTCCCAGGGACTCAATGAAAAACTGTTTTTT.

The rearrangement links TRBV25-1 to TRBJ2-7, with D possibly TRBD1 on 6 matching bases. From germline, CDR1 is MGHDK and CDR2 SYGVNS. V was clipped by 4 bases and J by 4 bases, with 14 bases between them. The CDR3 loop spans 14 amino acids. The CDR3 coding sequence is TGTGCCAGCAGTGGGTCGGGACATCTTTACGAGCAGTACTTC. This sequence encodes CASSGSGHLYEQYF.

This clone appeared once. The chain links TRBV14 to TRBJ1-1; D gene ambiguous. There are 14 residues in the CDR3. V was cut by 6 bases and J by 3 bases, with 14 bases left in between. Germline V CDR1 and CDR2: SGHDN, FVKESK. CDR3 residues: CASRPAGKHTEAFF. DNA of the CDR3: TGTGCCAGCAGGCCCGCCGGGAAGCACACTGAAGCTTTCTTT. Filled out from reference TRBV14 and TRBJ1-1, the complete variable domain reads EAGVTQFPSHSVIEKGQTVTLRCDPISGHDNLYWYRRVMGKEIKFLLHFVKESKQDESGMPNNRFLAERTGGTYSTLKVQPAELEDSGVYFCASRPAGKHTEAFFGQGTRLTVV.

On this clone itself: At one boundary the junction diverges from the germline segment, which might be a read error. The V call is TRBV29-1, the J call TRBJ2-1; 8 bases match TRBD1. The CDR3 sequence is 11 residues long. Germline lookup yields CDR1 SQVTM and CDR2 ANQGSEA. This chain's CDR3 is CSLDRGNEQFF. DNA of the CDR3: TGCAGCCTTGACAGGGGCAATGAGCAGTTCTTC.

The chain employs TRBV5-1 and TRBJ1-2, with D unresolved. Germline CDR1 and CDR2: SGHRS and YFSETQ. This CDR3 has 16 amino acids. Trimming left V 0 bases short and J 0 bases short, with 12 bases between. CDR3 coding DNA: TGCGCCAGCAGCTTGGAACAGAGGCCCGCTAACTATGGCTACACCTTC. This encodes CASSLEQRPANYGYTF.

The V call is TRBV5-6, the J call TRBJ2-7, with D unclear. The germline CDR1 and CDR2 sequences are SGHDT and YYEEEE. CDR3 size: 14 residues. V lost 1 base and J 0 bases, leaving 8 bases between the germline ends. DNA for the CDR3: TGTGCCAGCAGCTTGAAGGGCAGCTCCTACGAGCAGTACTTC. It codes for CASSLKGSSYEQYF.

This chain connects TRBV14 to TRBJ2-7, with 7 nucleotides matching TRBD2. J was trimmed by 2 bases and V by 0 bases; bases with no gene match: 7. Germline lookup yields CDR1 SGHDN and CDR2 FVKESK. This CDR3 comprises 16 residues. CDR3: CASSQDPRDYTYEQYF. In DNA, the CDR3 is TGTGCCAGCAGCCAAGACCCTCGGGACTATACCTACGAGCAGTACTTC.

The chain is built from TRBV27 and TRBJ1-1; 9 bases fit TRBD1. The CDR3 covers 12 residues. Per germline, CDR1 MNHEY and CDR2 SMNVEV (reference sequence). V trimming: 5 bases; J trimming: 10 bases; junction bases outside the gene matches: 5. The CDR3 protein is CASSPQGARAFF. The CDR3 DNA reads TGTGCCAGCAGTCCACAGGGGGCGCGAGCTTTCTTT.

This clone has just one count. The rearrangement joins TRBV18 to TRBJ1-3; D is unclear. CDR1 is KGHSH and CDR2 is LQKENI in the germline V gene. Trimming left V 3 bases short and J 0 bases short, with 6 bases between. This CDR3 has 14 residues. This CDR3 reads CASSPNDSGNTIYF. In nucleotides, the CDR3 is TGTGCCAGCTCACCGAACGACTCTGGAAACACCATATATTTT. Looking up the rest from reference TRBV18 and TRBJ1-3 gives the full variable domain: NAGVMQNPRHLVRRRGQEARLRCSPMKGHSHVYWYRQLPEEGLKFMVYLQKENIIDESGMPKERFSAEFPKEGPSILRIQQVVRGDSAAYFCASSPNDSGNTIYFGEGSWLTVV.

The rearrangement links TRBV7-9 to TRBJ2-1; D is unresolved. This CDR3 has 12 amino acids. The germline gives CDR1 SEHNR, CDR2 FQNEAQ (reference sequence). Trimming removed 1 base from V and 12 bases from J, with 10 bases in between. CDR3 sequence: CASSLVGGRQFF. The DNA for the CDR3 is TGTGCCAGCAGCTTAGTGGGCGGCCGGCAGTTCTTC.

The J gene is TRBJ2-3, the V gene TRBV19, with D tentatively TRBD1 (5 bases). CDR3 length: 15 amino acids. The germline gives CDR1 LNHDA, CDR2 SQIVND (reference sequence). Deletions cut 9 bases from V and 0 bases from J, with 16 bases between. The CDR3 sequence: CASADRASSTDTQYF. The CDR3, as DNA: TGTGCCAGCGCAGACAGAGCGTCTAGCACAGATACGCAGTATTTT. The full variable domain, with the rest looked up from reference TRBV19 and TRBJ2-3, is DGGITQSPKYLFRKEGQNVTLSCEQNLNHDAMYWYRQDPGQGLRLIYYSQIVNDFQKGDIAEGYSVSREKKESFPLTVTSAQKNPTAFYLCASADRASSTDTQYFGPGTRLTVL.

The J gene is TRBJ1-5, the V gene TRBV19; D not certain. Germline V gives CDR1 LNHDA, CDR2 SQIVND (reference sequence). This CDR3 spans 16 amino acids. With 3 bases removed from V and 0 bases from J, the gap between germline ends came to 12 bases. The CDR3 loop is CASSISFVGSNQPQHF. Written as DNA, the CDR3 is TGTGCCAGTAGTATCAGTTTCGTGGGTAGCAATCAGCCCCAGCATTTT.

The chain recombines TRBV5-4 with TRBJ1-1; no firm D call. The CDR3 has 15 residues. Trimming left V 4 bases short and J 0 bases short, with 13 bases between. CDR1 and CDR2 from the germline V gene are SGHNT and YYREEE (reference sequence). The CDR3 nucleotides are TGTGCCAGCAGCCCCTCGGGCCTCTTGAACACTGAAGCTTTCTTT. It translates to CASSPSGLLNTEAFF.

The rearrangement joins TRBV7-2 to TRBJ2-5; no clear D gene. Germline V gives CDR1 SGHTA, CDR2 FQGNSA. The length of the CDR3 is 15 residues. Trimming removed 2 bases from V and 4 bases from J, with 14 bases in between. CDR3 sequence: CASSLYSGGGETQYF. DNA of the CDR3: TGTGCCAGCAGCTTATATTCAGGCGGTGGAGAGACCCAGTACTTC.

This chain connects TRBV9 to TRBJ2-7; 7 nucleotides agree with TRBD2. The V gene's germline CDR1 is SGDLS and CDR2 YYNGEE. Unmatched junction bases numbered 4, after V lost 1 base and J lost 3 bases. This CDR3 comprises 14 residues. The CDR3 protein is CASSVSPSGYEQYF. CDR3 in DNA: TGTGCCAGCAGCGTATCTCCTAGCGGCTACGAGCAGTACTTC.

The CDR3 sequence is CASSLGKGQGRNTEAFF. The CDR3 DNA reads as TGCGCCAGCAGCTTGGGTAAGGGACAGGGGAGGAACACTGAAGCTTTCTTT. This chain connects TRBV5-1 to TRBJ1-1; 10 bases are shared with TRBD1. The CDR3 is 17 amino acids. From germline, CDR1 is SGHRS and CDR2 YFSETQ. Trimming removed 0 bases from V and 1 base from J; junction bases left unmatched: 6.